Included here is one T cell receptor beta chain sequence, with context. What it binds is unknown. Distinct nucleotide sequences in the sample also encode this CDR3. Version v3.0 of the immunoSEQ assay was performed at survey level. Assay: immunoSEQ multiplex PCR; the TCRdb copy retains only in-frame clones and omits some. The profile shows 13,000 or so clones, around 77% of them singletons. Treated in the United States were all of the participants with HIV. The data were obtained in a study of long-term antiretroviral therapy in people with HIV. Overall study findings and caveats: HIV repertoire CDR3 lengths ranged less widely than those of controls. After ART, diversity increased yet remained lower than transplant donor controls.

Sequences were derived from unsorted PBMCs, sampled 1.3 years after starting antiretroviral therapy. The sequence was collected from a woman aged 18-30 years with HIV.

The CDR3 region has the DNA TGTGCCAGCAGTTACGGCGGTACTGAAGCTTTCTTT. It specifies CASSYGGTEAFF. This rearrangement joins TRBV6-5 to TRBJ1-1; D gene uncertain. CDR3 length: 12 amino acids. Looked up from germline, CDR1 is MNHEY and CDR2 is SVGAGI. Trimming cost V 2 bases and J 5 bases, with 6 bases left between them.